The 10 T cell receptor beta chains in this list originate from one sample, sequenced in a study of technical replicates of blood from a few donors. Repertoires were generated with immunoSEQ multiplex PCR, while TCRdb's copy carries only in-frame clones and drops some. This table has about 70,000 clones, roughly nine tenths appearing once. The specimen was PBMCs. These receptors originate from a human donor in good health. Some clones in this sample may be carry-over from other donors' samples.

The chain joins TRBV7-6 to TRBJ2-2; TRBD2 matches 11 bases. Losses at the gene ends were 5 bases for V and 3 bases for J; bases not matched to a gene: 11. The V gene's germline CDR1 is SGHVS and CDR2 FNYEAQ. CDR3 length equals 18 residues. The CDR3 DNA reads TGTGCCAGCAGCCAATCCCCCGGGACTAGCGGTTACACCGGGGAGCTGTTTTTT. Residues: CASSQSPGTSGYTGELFF.

The CDR3 sequence is CASSLGTSGSNEQFF. CDR3 sequence (DNA): TGTGCCAGCAGCTTGGGAACAAGCGGGAGTAATGAGCAGTTCTTC. The chain carries TRBV5-6 and TRBJ2-1; 8 nucleotides match TRBD2. The germline gives CDR1 SGHDT, CDR2 YYEEEE. CDR3 size: 15 residues. The junction had 6 bases not matched to a gene; V was cut back by 0 bases and J by 7 bases. The entire variable domain, with the rest obtained from reference TRBV5-6 and TRBJ2-1, is as follows: DAGVTQSPTHLIKTRGQQVTLRCSPKSGHDTVSWYQQALGQGPQFIFQYYEEEERQRGNFPDRFSGHQFPNYSSELNVNALLLGDSALYLCASSLGTSGSNEQFFGPGTRLTVL.

The chain has TRBV10-3 and TRBJ1-1; D remains ambiguous. Per germline, CDR1 ENHRY and CDR2 SYGVKD. CDR3 size: 13 residues. V lost 6 bases and J lost 2, with 10 bases in between. CDR3 sequence reads: CAISGEANTEAFF. Written as DNA, the CDR3 is TGTGCCATCAGCGGGGAGGCCAACACTGAAGCTTTCTTT.

This clone was observed once. V and J are TRBV19 and TRBJ1-2; 8 bases align to TRBD1. The CDR3 is made up of 15 amino acids. The V gene's germline CDR1 is LNHDA and CDR2 SQIVND (reference sequence). Trimming cost V 1 base and J 8 bases; bases outside gene matches: 9. In DNA, the CDR3 is TGTGCCAGTAGTATAGCTTCAGGGGGCGCGGGCGGCTACACCTTC. Its translation is CASSIASGGAGGYTF.

The rearrangement joins TRBV4-3 to TRBJ2-5; 12 bases are a match to TRBD2. There are 17 residues in the CDR3. The V segment lost 1 base and the J segment 7 bases; nucleotides outside the gene matches: 10. Germline values: CDR1 LGHNA, CDR2 YSLEER. For the CDR3, the DNA is TGCGCCAGCAGCCAAGTCGAGTCTAGCGGGGGGGCCGGGACCCAGTACTTC. This codes for CASSQVESSGGAGTQYF.

The V call is TRBV7-2, the J call TRBJ2-1; TRBD1 is a possible D gene (5 bases). The CDR3 runs to 16 residues. With 0 bases removed from V and 3 bases from J, the gap between germline ends came to 12 bases. Germline lookup yields CDR1 SGHTA and CDR2 FQGNSA. CDR3 sequence reads: CASSLATGSGYNEQFF. The DNA of the CDR3 is TGTGCCAGCAGCTTAGCAACAGGTAGTGGCTACAATGAGCAGTTCTTC. Supplemented by reference TRBV7-2 and TRBJ2-1, the full variable domain reads GAGVSQSPSNKVTEKGKDVELRCDPISGHTALYWYRQSLGQGLEFLIYFQGNSAPDKSGLPSDRFSAERTGGSVSTLTIQRTQQEDSAVYLCASSLATGSGYNEQFFGPGTRLTVL.

The chain employs TRBV7-2 and TRBJ2-1; the D is unclear. Germline lookup yields CDR1 SGHTA and CDR2 FQGNSA. V shed 11 bases and J shed 9 bases, with 20 bases lying between them. There are 13 residues in the CDR3. The CDR3 sequence: CACCKAPPGEQFF. The CDR3 DNA reads TGTGCCTGCTGTAAAGCCCCACCGGGTGAGCAGTTCTTC.

V is TRBV30 and J is TRBJ2-1, with TRBD2 matching over 10 bases. J gave up 9 bases and V 7 bases, and 12 bases lay outside the gene matches. Germline V gives CDR1 GTSNPN, CDR2 SVGIG (reference sequence). CDR3 length equals 14 residues. CDR3 coding DNA: TGTGCCTCCGCAGCCAGCGGGAGGGCCCTTGAGCAGTTCTTC. It yields the protein CASAASGRALEQFF.

This chain links TRBV2 with TRBJ2-3; unclear D gene. The CDR3 has 12 residues. Trimming took 5 bases from V and 6 from J, leaving 9 bases between them. Germline V CDR1 and CDR2: SNHLY, FYNNEI. The CDR3 spells CASSSLEDTQYF. The CDR3 DNA reads as TGTGCCAGCAGTTCTCTGGAGGATACGCAGTATTTT.

The rearrangement links TRBV4-3 to TRBJ2-2, with D perhaps TRBD1 (5 bases). CDR1 is LGHNA, CDR2 YSLEER, per germline. CDR3 length equals 15 residues. V gave up 0 bases and J gave up 6 bases, with 11 bases separating them. This CDR3 is CASSQDHQGSGELFF. The CDR3, as DNA: TGCGCCAGCAGCCAAGATCACCAGGGATCCGGGGAGCTGTTTTTT.